This is a list of T cell receptor beta chains from one sample in a study of CD8 T cells in Susac syndrome. TCRdb itself ran the immunoSEQ multiplex PCR reads through MiXCR, one entry per CDR3 protein. The repertoire consists of approximately 70,000 distinct CDR3 sequences, with over 90% occurring once and the leading ten covering 0.11%. Sequenced: CD4+ T cells from PBMCs. The receptors were gathered from a human donor with multiple sclerosis. The CDR3 runs from the conserved cysteine through the conserved F or W. A D gene is named only where the DNA matches it firmly. The listing skips clone size in some rows; elsewhere it reads once, few, many or a size class.

j_call cdr3_length clone_size d_call v_call cdr3_aa cdr3_nt
TRBJ2-7 14 . . TRBV9 CASSPGGMGHEQYF TGTGCCAGCAGCCCTGGGGGGATGGGGCACGAGCAGTACTTC
TRBJ2-5 12 . . TRBV24-1 CATSDARETQYF TGTGCCACCAGTGATGCGAGGGAGACCCAGTACTTC
TRBJ2-7 15 . TRBD2 TRBV7-2 CASSSPQRGIAEQYF TGTGCCAGCAGCTCCCCCCAGCGGGGGATCGCCGAGCAGTACTTC
TRBJ1-5 13 once . TRBV20-1 CSAEEDGNQPQHF TGCAGTGCTGAAGAAGACGGTAATCAGCCCCAGCATTTT
TRBJ1-1 12 . . TRBV29-1 CSVGRLDTEAFF TGCAGCGTTGGGCGCTTGGACACTGAAGCTTTCTTT
TRBJ2-7 14 . . TRBV20-1 CSAYTGRTAYEQYF TGCAGTGCTTACACGGGGCGGACCGCCTACGAGCAGTACTTC
TRBJ2-7 15 . . TRBV14 CASSQSDKGTYEQYF TGTGCCAGCAGCCAATCCGACAAAGGTACCTACGAGCAGTACTTC
TRBJ2-7 13 once . TRBV15 CATSPGRSYEQYF TGTGCCACCAGCCCGGGACGATCCTACGAGCAGTACTTC
TRBJ2-1 16 . . TRBV5-4 CASSLPRRASYNEQFF TGTGCCAGCAGCCTGCCCCGTAGGGCTTCCTACAATGAGCAGTTCTTC
TRBJ2-1 16 . TRBD2 TRBV6-1 CASRKRLAGGSDEQFF TGTGCCAGCAGAAAAAGACTAGCGGGGGGCTCCGATGAGCAGTTCTTC
TRBJ1-1 13 once . TRBV29-1 CSVEDVSNTEAFF TGCAGCGTTGAAGATGTGTCGAACACTGAAGCTTTCTTT
TRBJ2-5 15 . . TRBV7-9 CASSLLLGHTETQYF TGTGCCAGCAGCTTACTCCTAGGACATACAGAGACCCAGTACTTC
TRBJ2-4 14 . TRBD1 TRBV20-1 CSVSPGGTKNIQYF TGCAGTGTTTCCCCAGGGGGCACCAAAAACATTCAGTACTTC
TRBJ1-1 13 . TRBD1 TRBV6-2/TRBV6-3 CASRSRGRTEAFF TGTGCCAGCAGGTCCAGGGGGCGGACTGAAGCTTTCTTT
TRBJ1-6 18 . . TRBV4-2 CASSQEGPVAGDRSPLHF TGTGCCAGCAGCCAAGAAGGTCCGGTGGCAGGGGATCGATCACCCCTCCACTTT
TRBJ1-4 14 . . TRBV20-1 CSASRWMTNEKLFF TGCAGTGCTTCCCGCTGGATGACTAATGAAAAACTGTTTTTT
TRBJ2-7 13 . TRBD1 TRBV29-1 CSVVGTGGHEQYF TGCAGCGTTGTAGGGACAGGGGGCCACGAGCAGTACTTC
TRBJ1-5 17 . . TRBV20-1 CSARAERGEIGNQPQHF TGCAGTGCTAGAGCAGAGCGAGGGGAAATCGGCAATCAGCCCCAGCATTTT
TRBJ2-3 14 . . TRBV12-3/TRBV12-4 CASSYTRSTDTQYF TGTGCCAGCAGTTACACTAGAAGCACAGATACGCAGTATTTT
TRBJ2-1 14 . . TRBV3-1 CASSQASGRGEQFF TGTGCCAGCAGCCAAGCTTCGGGTCGGGGTGAGCAGTTCTTC
TRBJ2-7 14 once . TRBV27 CASRILTEAYEQYF TGTGCCAGCAGGATCTTGACGGAAGCCTACGAGCAGTACTTC
TRBJ2-5 15 . . TRBV6-5 CASSPEGGTEETQYF TGTGCCAGCAGTCCCGAGGGGGGAACCGAAGAGACCCAGTACTTC
TRBJ2-1 15 . . TRBV12-3/TRBV12-4 CASSPRDPSRNEQFF TGTGCCAGCAGTCCCCGGGACCCTTCGCGAAATGAGCAGTTCTTC
TRBJ2-7 15 few TRBD1 TRBV12-3/TRBV12-4 CASSKRTGSQYEQYF TGTGCCAGCAGTAAGAGGACAGGGAGTCAATACGAGCAGTACTTC
TRBJ1-5 14 . TRBD1 TRBV11-2 CASSLGDRVQPQHF TGTGCCAGCAGCTTAGGGGACAGGGTCCAGCCCCAGCATTTT
TRBJ1-4 17 . . TRBV7-9 CASSLADDRATNEKLFF TGTGCCAGCAGCTTAGCGGACGACCGGGCAACTAATGAAAAACTGTTTTTT
TRBJ2-1 16 . . TRBV10-3 CAISARDPTRGNEQFF TGTGCCATCAGTGCCCGGGACCCCACCCGGGGGAATGAGCAGTTCTTC
TRBJ2-6 13 . . TRBV5-6 CASSRQGANVLTF TGTGCCAGCAGCCGTCAGGGGGCCAACGTCCTGACTTTC
TRBJ2-1 15 . TRBD1 TRBV11-2 CASSLDRGAYNEQFF TGTGCCAGCAGCCTAGACAGGGGGGCTTACAATGAGCAGTTCTTC
TRBJ2-7 12 . . TRBV6-6 CASSTGPYEQYF TGTGCCAGCAGTACCGGGCCCTACGAGCAGTACTTC
TRBJ1-5 13 . . TRBV19 CASSNWDNQPQHF TGTGCCAGTAGTAACTGGGACAATCAGCCCCAGCATTTT
TRBJ1-6 14 . . TRBV3-1 CASNNRGYNSPLHF TGTGCCAGCAACAACCGGGGGTATAATTCACCCCTCCACTTT
TRBJ2-7 14 . TRBD2 TRBV7-2 CASSLAGRVEEQYF TGTGCCAGCAGCTTGGCGGGGAGGGTTGAGGAGCAGTACTTC
TRBJ1-4 12 . . TRBV20-1 CSALVGGEKLFF TGCAGTGCCCTAGTGGGGGGCGAAAAACTGTTTTTT
TRBJ2-1 12 . . TRBV5-1 CASSANLEAKFF TGCGCCAGCAGCGCGAATCTAGAGGCAAAGTTCTTC
TRBJ2-3 15 . TRBD1 TRBV5-1 CASSLRTGEGDTQYF TGCGCCAGCAGCCTACGGACAGGGGAGGGAGATACGCAGTATTTT
TRBJ2-7 15 once . TRBV5-4 CASSLEGGPAYEQYF TGTGCCAGCAGCTTGGAGGGGGGCCCGGCTTACGAGCAGTACTTC
TRBJ2-5 15 once . TRBV11-3 CASSLGGEDRETQYF TGTGCCAGCAGCTTAGGAGGGGAAGATAGAGAGACCCAGTACTTC
TRBJ2-2 16 . . TRBV12-3/TRBV12-4 CASSRGTGTNTGELFF TGTGCCAGCAGTCGAGGGACCGGGACGAACACCGGGGAGCTGTTTTTT
TRBJ1-2 13 once . TRBV13 CASSAGREYGYTF TGTGCCAGCAGCGCTGGACGGGAATATGGCTACACCTTC
TRBJ2-4 14 . TRBD1 TRBV12-3/TRBV12-4 CASRRQGTQNIQYF TGTGCCAGCAGGCGACAGGGGACGCAAAACATTCAGTACTTC
TRBJ1-1 14 . . TRBV20-1 CSASPGRVDTEAFF TGCAGTGCTAGCCCGGGGAGGGTGGACACTGAAGCTTTCTTT
TRBJ2-7 15 . . TRBV29-1 CSVEDPRGGGYEQYF TGCAGCGTTGAAGATCCTCGGGGAGGGGGGTACGAGCAGTACTTC
TRBJ2-3 15 once TRBD2 TRBV7-2 CASSPGGARRDTQYF TGTGCCAGCAGCCCCGGGGGGGCCCGTCGGGATACGCAGTATTTT
TRBJ2-7 12 . . TRBV30 CACGKGSYEQYF TGTGCCTGCGGCAAGGGGTCCTACGAGCAGTACTTC
TRBJ1-1 14 . . TRBV12-3/TRBV12-4 CASEGPGWSTEAFF TGTGCCAGCGAGGGCCCCGGATGGAGCACTGAAGCTTTCTTT
TRBJ2-7 13 . . TRBV7-9 CASRAMGGSEQYF TGTGCCAGCAGAGCCATGGGGGGCTCCGAGCAGTACTTC
TRBJ2-1 14 . . TRBV7-2 CASKRGGSYNEQFF TGTGCCAGCAAGAGGGGGGGGTCCTACAATGAGCAGTTCTTC
TRBJ1-6 15 . TRBD1 TRBV28 CASSYQDRSNSPLHF TGTGCCAGCAGTTACCAGGACAGGAGCAATTCACCCCTCCACTTT
TRBJ1-1 15 . . TRBV5-1 CASSWLEGVDTEAFF TGCGCCAGCAGCTGGCTAGAGGGGGTGGACACTGAAGCTTTCTTT
TRBJ1-4 16 once . TRBV2 CASSAPAGTRGEKLFF TGTGCCAGCAGTGCCCCCGCCGGGACCCGAGGGGAAAAACTGTTTTTT
TRBJ2-3 16 . TRBD2 TRBV20-1 CSARLAGAAQKDTQYF TGCAGTGCTAGACTAGCGGGGGCCGCTCAGAAAGATACGCAGTATTTT
TRBJ2-3 15 . . TRBV13 CASSLVGSTRDTQYF TGTGCCAGCAGCTTAGTAGGCTCCACCCGCGATACGCAGTATTTT
TRBJ2-2 16 . . TRBV4-1 CASSWGRTPNTGELFF TGCGCCAGCAGCTGGGGAAGGACACCGAACACCGGGGAGCTGTTTTTT
TRBJ1-2 14 . . TRBV6-5 CASSRGRGQSGYTF TGTGCCAGCAGTCGAGGTCGGGGGCAGAGTGGCTACACCTTC